This T cell receptor beta chain was captured by sequencing in a study of T cell changes during pregnancy in multiple sclerosis. Trimming cost V 2 bases and J 2 bases; bases outside gene matches: 12. The germline gives CDR1 SGHKS, CDR2 YYEKEE (reference sequence). The CDR3 has 17 amino acids. Repertoires were generated with immunoSEQ multiplex PCR, while TCRdb's copy carries only in-frame clones and drops some. The data contain about 110,000 clones, around 93% of them seen just once; the ten biggest clones take up 0.78%. This material consisted of peripheral blood, taken in the third trimester of pregnancy. This rearrangement joins TRBV5-5 to TRBJ2-7, with 8 bases aligning to TRBD1. The TCR comes from a female donor in good health, enrolled as a control in a pregnancy study. CDR3 sequence (DNA): TGTGCCAGCAGCTTCGAACAGGGGGGAGGCTTTCCCTACGAGCAGTACTTC. It yields the protein CASSFEQGGGFPYEQYF.